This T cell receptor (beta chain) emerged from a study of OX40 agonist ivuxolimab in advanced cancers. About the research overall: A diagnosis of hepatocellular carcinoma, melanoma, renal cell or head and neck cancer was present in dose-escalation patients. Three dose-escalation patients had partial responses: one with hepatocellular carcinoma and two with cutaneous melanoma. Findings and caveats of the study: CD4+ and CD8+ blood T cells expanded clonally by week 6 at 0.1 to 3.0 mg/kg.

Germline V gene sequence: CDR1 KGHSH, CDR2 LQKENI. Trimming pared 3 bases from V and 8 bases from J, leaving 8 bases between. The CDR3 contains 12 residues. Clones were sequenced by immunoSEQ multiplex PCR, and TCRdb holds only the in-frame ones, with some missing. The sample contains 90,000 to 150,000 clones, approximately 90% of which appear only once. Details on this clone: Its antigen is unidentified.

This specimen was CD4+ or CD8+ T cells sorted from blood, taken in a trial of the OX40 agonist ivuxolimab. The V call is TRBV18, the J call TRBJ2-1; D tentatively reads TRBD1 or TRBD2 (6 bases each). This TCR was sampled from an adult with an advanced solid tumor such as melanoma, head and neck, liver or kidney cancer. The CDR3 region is CASSPGGYEQFF. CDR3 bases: TGTGCCAGCTCACCGGGGGGCTATGAGCAGTTCTTC.